This entry describes one TCR beta chain. Its cognate antigen is unknown. This entry is derived from a study of early T cells in non-severe SARS-CoV-2 infection. Study outcomes and limitations: In VDJdb matching, anti-spike CD8 responses were favored while private and CD4 specificities went missing.

Attachment of unique molecular identifiers to individual cDNA molecules was performed. TCRdb independently ran MiXCR on the 5' RACE reads; one entry per CDR3 protein. The data contain some 110,000 distinct CDR3 sequences, 14% to 15% of them seen just once; the ten biggest clones take up about a fifth. Germline V lookup: CDR1 DFQATT, CDR2 SNEGSKA (reference sequence). The CDR3 totals 13 residues. The ends were cut back, 4 bases at V and 2 bases at J, with 11 bases in the middle. The chain uses TRBV20-1 and TRBJ2-5; tentatively, D is TRBD1 (7 bases). The specimen was whole blood. This receptor was taken from an adult who was a healthcare worker with PCR-confirmed SARS-CoV-2 infection or an uninfected control (not recorded which). The CDR3 here is CSATTGTQETQYF. CDR3 DNA: TGCAGTGCTACGACAGGGACTCAAGAGACCCAGTACTTC.